One and the same sample provided the 7 T cell receptor beta chains below, sequenced in a study of Ad26.COV2.S vaccination and SARS-CoV-2 variants. The method was immunoSEQ multiplex PCR; TCRdb's version includes in-frame clones alone and lacks a portion of them. Of 380,000 or so clones listed, around 82% are singletons. Documented treatment: over 15 received Ad26.COV2.S at low or high dose, single or two shots; about 5 received placebo; per-sample allocation not given. Vaccine and placebo recipients were sampled on day 63 after the first injection. Sequenced here: peripheral blood, sampled in a trial of Ad26.COV2.S vaccine versus placebo. The source is a person aged 18-65 years who received the Ad26.COV2.S COVID-19 vaccine or a placebo.

The J gene is TRBJ1-5, the V gene TRBV27; TRBD1 aligns across 7 bases. The germline CDR1 and CDR2 sequences are MNHEY and SMNVEV (reference sequence). V was clipped by 10 bases and J by 4 bases; unmatched bases: 16. This CDR3 spans 16 amino acids. The CDR3 sequence is CATPRLTGMKNQPQHF. The CDR3 DNA sequence: TGTGCCACCCCGAGATTGACAGGGATGAAGAATCAGCCCCAGCATTTT.

The J gene is TRBJ1-5, the V gene TRBV11-2, with 7 nucleotides matching TRBD1. Losses at the gene ends were 8 bases for V and 0 bases for J; bases not matched to a gene: 4. Germline V gene data show CDR1 as SGHAT and CDR2 as FQNNGV. The CDR3 length is 14 residues. DNA for the CDR3: TGTGCCAGCGCCAGGGGGGTTAGCAATCAGCCCCAGCATTTT. Translating gives CASARGVSNQPQHF.

To note about this clone: This same CDR3 is encoded by further DNA sequences in the sample. The V gene is TRBV9, the J gene TRBJ2-7; D unresolved. This CDR3 has 13 amino acids. CDR1 is SGDLS and CDR2 is YYNGEE in the germline V gene. The V gene lost 0 bases and the J gene lost 4 bases, with 8 bases spanning the gap. The CDR3 region has the DNA TGTGCCAGCAGCGTAGGATTAGGGTACGAGCAGTACTTC. Translating gives CASSVGLGYEQYF.

Comment on this clone: Other DNA sequences in this sample translate to the same CDR3. The chain has TRBV3-1 (or the pseudogene TRBV3-2) and TRBJ2-7; D not certain. The germline V gene encodes CDR1 LGHDT and CDR2 YNNKEL (reference sequence). Trimming took 1 base from V and 5 from J, leaving 3 bases between them. This CDR3 is 11 amino acids long. CDR3 loop: CASSQVHEQYF. The CDR3 region has the DNA TGTGCCAGCAGCCAAGTCCACGAGCAGTACTTC.

The gene calls are TRBV10-2 and TRBJ2-7, with unresolved D. V was shortened by 8 bases and J by 5 bases, with 16 bases between the two germline ends. The CDR3 totals 13 residues. Germline CDR1 reads WSHSY; CDR2 reads SAAADI. The CDR3 here is CASAEQWSHEQYF. CDR3 DNA: TGCGCCAGCGCCGAACAGTGGTCCCACGAGCAGTACTTC.

This clone was seen once. The rearrangement links TRBV9 to TRBJ2-3; D call uncertain. Germline lookup yields CDR1 SGDLS and CDR2 YYNGEE. The CDR3 covers 13 residues. Trimming took off 2 bases at V and 2 bases at J, with 6 bases between the two ends. CDR3 region: CASSVGFTDTQYF. The CDR3 nucleotides are TGTGCCAGCAGCGTGGGATTCACAGATACGCAGTATTTT.

The chain is built from TRBV6-5 and TRBJ2-3; 8 bases match TRBD1. Germline CDR1 is MNHEY and CDR2 is SVGAGI. V gave up 6 bases and J gave up 6 bases; unmatched junction bases: 11. The length of the CDR3 is 15 residues. The CDR3 loop reads CASSQGDRRFDTQYF. CDR3 DNA: TGTGCCAGCAGCCAGGGGGACAGGAGGTTTGATACGCAGTATTTT.